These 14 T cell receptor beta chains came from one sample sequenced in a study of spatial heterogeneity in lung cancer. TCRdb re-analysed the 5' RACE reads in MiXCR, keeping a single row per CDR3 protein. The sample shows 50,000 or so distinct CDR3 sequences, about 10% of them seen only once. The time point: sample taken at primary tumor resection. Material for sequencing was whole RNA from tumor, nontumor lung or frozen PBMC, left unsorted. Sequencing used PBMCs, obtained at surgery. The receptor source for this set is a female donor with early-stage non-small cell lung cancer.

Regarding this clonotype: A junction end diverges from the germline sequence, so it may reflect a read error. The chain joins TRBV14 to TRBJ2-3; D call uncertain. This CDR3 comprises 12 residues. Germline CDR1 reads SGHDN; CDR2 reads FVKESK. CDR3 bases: TGTGCCAGCAGCCAAAGGGTCGAGAGGCTAGATTTT. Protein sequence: CASSQRVERLDF.

CDR3 bases: TGTGCCAGCACAACAGGGTCACGGTCACCCCTCCACTTT. Translating gives CASTTGSRSPLHF. The chain is built from TRBV6-6 and TRBJ1-6, with a weak D call TRBD1 (6 bases). The CDR3 extends over 13 amino acids. Looked up from germline, CDR1 is MNHNY and CDR2 is SVGAGI (reference sequence). The germline V and J ends were trimmed by 7 bases and 10 bases, with 14 bases remaining between them.

The CDR3 DNA is TGCGCCAGCGCCCGGGACTATCGGAGCTCTGGGGCCAACGTCCTGACTTTC. Translating gives CASARDYRSSGANVLTF. This rearrangement joins TRBV5-1 to TRBJ2-6, with 7 bases aligning to TRBD2. The ends lost 7 bases at V and 0 bases at J; junction bases unmatched: 10. The CDR3 has 17 residues. Germline loops: CDR1 SGHRS, CDR2 YFSETQ.

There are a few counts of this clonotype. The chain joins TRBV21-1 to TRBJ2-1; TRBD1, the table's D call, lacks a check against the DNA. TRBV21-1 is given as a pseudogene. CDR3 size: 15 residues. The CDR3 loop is CASTTREGVYNEQFF. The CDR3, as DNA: TGTGCCAGCACAACCCGGGAGGGAGTCTACAATGAGCAGTTCTTC.

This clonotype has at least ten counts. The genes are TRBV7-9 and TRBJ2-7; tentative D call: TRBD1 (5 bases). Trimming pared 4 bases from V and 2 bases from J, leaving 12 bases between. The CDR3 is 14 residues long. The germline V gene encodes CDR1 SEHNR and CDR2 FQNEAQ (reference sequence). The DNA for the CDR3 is TGTGCCAGCAGCTCTACGACAGTACCCTACGAGCAGTACTTC. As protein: CASSSTTVPYEQYF.

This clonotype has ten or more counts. The CDR3 protein is CASSPIRAEAFF. CDR3 in DNA: TGTGCCAGCAGTCCCATCCGAGCTGAAGCTTTCTTT. V usage is TRBV12-3 or TRBV12-4 and J usage is TRBJ1-1, with no clear D. Between the trimmed V and J ends, which lost 5 bases and 6 bases, there was a span of 10 bases. This CDR3 comprises 12 residues.

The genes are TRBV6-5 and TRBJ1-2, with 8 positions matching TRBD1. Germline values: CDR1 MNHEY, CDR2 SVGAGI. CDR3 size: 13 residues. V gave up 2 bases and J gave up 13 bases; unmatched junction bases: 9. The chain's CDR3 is CASSYVQGAFCTF. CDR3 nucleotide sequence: TGTGCCAGCAGTTACGTCCAGGGGGCGTTTTGCACCTTC.

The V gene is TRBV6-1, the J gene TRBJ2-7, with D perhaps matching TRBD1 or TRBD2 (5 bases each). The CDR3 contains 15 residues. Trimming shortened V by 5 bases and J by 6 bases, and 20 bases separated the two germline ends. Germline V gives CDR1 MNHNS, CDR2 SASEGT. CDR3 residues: CASSTLWDHSLEQYF. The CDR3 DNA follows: TGTGCCAGCAGTACCCTCTGGGACCACAGCCTCGAGCAGTACTTC.

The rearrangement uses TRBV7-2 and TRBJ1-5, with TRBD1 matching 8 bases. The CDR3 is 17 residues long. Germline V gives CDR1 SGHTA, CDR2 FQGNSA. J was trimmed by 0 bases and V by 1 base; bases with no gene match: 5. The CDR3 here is CASSLGGQDISNQPQHF. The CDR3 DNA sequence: TGTGCCAGCAGCTTAGGGGGACAGGATATTAGCAATCAGCCCCAGCATTTT.

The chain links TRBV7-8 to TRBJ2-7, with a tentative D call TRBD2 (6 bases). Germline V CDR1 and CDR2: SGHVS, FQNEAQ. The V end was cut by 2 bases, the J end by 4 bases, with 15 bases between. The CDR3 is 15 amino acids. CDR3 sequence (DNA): TGTGCCAGCAGCTTACCGGGCGGGGCGGCTTACGAGCAGTACTTC. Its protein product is CASSLPGGAAYEQYF.

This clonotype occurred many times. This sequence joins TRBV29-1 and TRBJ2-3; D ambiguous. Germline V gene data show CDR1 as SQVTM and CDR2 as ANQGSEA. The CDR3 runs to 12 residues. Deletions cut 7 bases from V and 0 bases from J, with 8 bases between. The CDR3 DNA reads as TGCAGCGCCTTCACTAGCACAGATACGCAGTATTTT. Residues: CSAFTSTDTQYF.

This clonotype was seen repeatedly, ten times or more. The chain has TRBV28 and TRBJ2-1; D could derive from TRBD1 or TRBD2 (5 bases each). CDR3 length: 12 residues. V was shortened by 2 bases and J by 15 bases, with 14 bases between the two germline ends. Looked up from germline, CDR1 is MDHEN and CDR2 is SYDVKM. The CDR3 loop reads CASSLPGRDRFF. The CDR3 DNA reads TGTGCCAGCAGTTTACCGGGGCGCGATCGGTTCTTC.

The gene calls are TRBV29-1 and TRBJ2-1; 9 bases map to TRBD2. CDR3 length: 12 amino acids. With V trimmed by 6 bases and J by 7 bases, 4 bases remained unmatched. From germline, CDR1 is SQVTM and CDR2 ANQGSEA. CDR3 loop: CSVPSGGNEQFF. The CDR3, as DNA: TGCAGCGTCCCCAGCGGGGGGAATGAGCAGTTCTTC.

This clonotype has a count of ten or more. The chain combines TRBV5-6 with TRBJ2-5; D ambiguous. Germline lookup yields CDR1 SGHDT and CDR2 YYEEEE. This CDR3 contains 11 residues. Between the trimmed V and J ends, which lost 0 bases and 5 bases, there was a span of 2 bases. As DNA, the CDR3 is TGTGCCAGCAGCTTGGCCGAGACCCAGTACTTC. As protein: CASSLAETQYF.